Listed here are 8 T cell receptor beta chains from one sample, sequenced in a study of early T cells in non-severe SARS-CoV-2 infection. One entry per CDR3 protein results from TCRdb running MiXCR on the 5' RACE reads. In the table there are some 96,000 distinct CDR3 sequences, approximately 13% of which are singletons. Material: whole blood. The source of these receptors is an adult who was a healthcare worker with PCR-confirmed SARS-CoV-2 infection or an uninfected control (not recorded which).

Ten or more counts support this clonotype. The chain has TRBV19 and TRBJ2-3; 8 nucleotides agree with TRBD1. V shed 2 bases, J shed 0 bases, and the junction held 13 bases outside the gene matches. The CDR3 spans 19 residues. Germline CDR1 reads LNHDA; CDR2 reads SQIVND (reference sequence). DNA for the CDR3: TGTGCCAGTAGTATACGATTGGGACAGGCCTCCCCTAGCACAGATACGCAGTATTTT. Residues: CASSIRLGQASPSTDTQYF.

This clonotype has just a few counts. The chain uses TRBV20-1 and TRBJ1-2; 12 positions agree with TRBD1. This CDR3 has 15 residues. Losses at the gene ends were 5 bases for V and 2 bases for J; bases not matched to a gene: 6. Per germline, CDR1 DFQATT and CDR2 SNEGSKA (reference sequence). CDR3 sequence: CSARGTGGTNYGYTF. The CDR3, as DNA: TGCAGTGCTCGGGGGACAGGGGGCACGAACTATGGCTACACCTTC.

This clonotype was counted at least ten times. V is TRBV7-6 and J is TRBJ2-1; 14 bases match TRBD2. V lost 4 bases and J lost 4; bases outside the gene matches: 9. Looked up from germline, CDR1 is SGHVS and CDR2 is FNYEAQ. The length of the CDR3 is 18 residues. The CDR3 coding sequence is TGTGCCAGCAGCTCGACAGGGACTAGCGGGGGCCTGTACAATGAGCAGTTCTTC. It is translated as CASSSTGTSGGLYNEQFF.

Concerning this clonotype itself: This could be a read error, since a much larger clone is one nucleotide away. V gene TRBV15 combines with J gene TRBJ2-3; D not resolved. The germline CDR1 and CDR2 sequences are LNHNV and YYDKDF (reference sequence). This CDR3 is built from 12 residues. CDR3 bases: TGTGTCACCAGCAGAGGAACAGATACGCAGTATTTT. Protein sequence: CVTSRGTDTQYF.

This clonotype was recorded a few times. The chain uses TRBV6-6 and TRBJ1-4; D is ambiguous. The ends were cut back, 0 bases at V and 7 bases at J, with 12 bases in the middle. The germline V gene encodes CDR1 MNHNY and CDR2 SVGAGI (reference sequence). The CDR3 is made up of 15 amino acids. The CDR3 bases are TGTGCCAGCAGTTACTCCAGAGTAAGGGCTGAAAAACTGTTTTTT. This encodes CASSYSRVRAEKLFF.

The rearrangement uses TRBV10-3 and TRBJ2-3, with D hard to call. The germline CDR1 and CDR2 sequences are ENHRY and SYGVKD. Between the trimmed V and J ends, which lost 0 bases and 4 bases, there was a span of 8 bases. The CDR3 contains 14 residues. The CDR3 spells CAISESTKADTQYF. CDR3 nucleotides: TGTGCCATCAGTGAGTCGACGAAGGCAGATACGCAGTATTTT.

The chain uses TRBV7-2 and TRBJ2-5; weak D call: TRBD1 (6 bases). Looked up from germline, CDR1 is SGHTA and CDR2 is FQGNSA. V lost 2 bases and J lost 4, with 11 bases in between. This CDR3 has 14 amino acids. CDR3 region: CASSLTGPRETQYF. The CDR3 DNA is TGTGCCAGCAGCTTAACAGGGCCTCGAGAGACCCAGTACTTC.

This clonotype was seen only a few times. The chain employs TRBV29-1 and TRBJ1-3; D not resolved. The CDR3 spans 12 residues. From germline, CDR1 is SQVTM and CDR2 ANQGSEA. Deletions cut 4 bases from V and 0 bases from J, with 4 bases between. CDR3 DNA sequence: TGCAGCGTTGGGAGCTCTGGAAACACCATATATTTT. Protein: CSVGSSGNTIYF.